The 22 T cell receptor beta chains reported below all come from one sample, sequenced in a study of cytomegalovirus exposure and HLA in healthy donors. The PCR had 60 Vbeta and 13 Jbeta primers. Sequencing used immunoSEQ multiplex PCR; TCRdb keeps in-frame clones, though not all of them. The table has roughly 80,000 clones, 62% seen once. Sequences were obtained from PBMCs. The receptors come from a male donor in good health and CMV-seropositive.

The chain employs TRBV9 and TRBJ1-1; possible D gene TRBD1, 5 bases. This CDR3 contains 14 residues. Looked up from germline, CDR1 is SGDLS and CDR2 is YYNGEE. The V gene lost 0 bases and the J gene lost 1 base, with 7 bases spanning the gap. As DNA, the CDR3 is TGTGCCAGCAGCGTAGGACAGCAGAACACTGAAGCTTTCTTT. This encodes CASSVGQQNTEAFF. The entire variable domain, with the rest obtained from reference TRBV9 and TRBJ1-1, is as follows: DSGVTQTPKHLITATGQRVTLRCSPRSGDLSVYWYQQSLDQGLQFLIQYYNGEERAKGNILERFSAQQFPDLHSELNLSSLELGDSALYFCASSVGQQNTEAFFGQGTRLTVV.

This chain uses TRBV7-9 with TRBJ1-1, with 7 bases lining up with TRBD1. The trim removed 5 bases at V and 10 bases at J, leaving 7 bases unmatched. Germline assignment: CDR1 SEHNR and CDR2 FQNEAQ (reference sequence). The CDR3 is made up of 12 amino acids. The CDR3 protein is CASSHDRVGAFF. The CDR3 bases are TGTGCCAGCAGCCATGACAGGGTAGGAGCTTTCTTT.

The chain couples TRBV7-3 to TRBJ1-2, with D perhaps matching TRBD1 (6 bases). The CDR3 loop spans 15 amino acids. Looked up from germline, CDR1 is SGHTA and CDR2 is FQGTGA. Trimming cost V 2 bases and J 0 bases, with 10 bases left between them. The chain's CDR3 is CASSLGDNANYGYTF. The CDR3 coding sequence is TGTGCCAGCAGCTTAGGGGACAACGCTAACTATGGCTACACCTTC.

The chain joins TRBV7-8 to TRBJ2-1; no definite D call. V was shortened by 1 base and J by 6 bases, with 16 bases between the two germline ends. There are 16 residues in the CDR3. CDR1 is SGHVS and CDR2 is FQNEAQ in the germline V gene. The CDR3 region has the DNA TGTGCCAGCAGCTTAGGGCTAGTAGCCCAAGTCAATGAGCAGTTCTTC. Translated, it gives CASSLGLVAQVNEQFF.

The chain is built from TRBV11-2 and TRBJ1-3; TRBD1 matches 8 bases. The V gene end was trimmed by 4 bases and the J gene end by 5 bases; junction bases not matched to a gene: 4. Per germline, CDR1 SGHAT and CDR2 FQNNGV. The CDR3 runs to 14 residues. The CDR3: CASSSNRGRNTIYF. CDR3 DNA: TGTGCCAGCAGCTCCAACAGGGGGAGAAACACCATATATTTT.

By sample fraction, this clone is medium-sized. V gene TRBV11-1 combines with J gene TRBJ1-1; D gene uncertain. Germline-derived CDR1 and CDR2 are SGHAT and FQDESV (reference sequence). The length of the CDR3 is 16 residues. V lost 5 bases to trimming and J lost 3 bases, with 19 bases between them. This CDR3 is CASSPLISYADTEAFF. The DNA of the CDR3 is TGTGCCAGCAGCCCCCTTATATCTTACGCAGACACTGAAGCTTTCTTT.

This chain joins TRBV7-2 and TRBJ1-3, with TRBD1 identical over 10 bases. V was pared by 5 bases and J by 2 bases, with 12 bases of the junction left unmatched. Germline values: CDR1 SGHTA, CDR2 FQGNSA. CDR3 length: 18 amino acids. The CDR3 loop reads CASSPYSPGQGTGNTIYF. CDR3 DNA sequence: TGTGCCAGCAGCCCCTACTCACCGGGACAGGGGACTGGAAACACCATATATTTT.

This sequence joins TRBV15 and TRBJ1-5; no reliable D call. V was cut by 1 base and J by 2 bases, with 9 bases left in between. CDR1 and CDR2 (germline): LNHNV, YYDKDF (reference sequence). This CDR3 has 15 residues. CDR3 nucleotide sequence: TGTGCCACCAGCAGAGGGCTCGATGGCAATCAGCCCCAGCATTTT. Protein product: CATSRGLDGNQPQHF.

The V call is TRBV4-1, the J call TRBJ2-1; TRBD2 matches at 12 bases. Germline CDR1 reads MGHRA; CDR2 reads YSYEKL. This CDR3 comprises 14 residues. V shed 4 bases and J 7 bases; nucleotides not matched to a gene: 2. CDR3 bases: TGCGCCAGCAGCCTGACTAGCGGGAGAAATGAGCAGTTCTTC. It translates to CASSLTSGRNEQFF.

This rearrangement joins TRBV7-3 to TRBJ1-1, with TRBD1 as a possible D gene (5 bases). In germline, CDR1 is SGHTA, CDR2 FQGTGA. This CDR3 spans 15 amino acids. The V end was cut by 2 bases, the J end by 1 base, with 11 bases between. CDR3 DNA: TGTGCCAGCAGCTTAGGGGGGGTGGCGAACACTGAAGCTTTCTTT. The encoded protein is CASSLGGVANTEAFF.

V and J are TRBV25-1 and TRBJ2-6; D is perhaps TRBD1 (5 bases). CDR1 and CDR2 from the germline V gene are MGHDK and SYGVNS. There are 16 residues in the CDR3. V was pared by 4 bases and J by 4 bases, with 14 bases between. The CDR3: CASSGGSRAGANVLTF. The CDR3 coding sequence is TGTGCCAGCAGTGGAGGAAGCAGGGCCGGGGCCAACGTCCTGACTTTC. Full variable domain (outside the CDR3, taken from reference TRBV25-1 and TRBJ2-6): EADIYQTPRYLVIGTGKKITLECSQTMGHDKMYWYQQDPGMELHLIHYSYGVNSTEKGDLSSESTVSRIRTEHFPLTLESARPSHTSQYLCASSGGSRAGANVLTFGAGSRLTVL.

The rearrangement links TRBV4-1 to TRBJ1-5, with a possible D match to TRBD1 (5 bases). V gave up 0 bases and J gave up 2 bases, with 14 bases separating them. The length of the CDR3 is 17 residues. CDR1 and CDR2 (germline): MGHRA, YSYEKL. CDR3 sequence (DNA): TGCGCCAGCAGCCAAGATGTCTCGGGGGGAGGCAATCAGCCCCAGCATTTT. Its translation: CASSQDVSGGGNQPQHF.

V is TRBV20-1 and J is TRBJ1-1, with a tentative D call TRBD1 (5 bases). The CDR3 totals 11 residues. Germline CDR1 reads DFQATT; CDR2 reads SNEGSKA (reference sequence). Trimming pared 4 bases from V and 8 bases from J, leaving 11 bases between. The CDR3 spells CSATGSGEAFF. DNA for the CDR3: TGCAGTGCTACAGGGTCAGGGGAAGCTTTCTTT.

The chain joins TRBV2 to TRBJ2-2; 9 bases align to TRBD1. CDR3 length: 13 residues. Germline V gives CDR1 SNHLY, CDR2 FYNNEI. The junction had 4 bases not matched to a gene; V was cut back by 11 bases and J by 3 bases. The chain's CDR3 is CAGRDRDTGELFF. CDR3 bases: TGTGCCGGCCGGGACAGGGACACCGGGGAGCTGTTTTTT.

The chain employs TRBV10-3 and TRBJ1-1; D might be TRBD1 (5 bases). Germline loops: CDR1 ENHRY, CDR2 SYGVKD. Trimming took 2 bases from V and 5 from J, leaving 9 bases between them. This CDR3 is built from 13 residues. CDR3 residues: CAISEIQATEAFF. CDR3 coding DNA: TGTGCCATCAGTGAGATACAGGCGACTGAAGCTTTCTTT.

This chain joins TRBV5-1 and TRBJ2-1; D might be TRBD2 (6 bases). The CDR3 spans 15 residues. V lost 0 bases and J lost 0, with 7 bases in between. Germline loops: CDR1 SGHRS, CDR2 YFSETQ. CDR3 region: CASSLGGISYNEQFF. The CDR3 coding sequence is TGCGCCAGCAGCTTGGGCGGGATCTCCTACAATGAGCAGTTCTTC.

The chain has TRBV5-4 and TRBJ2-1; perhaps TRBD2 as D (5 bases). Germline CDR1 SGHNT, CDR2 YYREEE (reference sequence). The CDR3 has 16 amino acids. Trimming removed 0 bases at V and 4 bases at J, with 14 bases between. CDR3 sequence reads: CASSLAEGRSYNEQFF. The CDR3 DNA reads TGTGCCAGCAGCTTGGCCGAGGGAAGAAGTTACAATGAGCAGTTCTTC.

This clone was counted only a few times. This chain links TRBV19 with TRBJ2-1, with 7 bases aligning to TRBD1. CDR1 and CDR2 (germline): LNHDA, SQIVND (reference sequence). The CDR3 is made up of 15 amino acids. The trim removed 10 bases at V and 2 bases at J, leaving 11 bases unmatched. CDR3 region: CATTGQARAYNEQFF. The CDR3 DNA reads TGTGCCACCACCGGACAGGCCAGAGCCTACAATGAGCAGTTCTTC.

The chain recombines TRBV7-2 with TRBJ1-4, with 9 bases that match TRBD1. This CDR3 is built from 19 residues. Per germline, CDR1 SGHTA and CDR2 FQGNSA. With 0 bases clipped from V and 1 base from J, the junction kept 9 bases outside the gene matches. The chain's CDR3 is CASSLAGTGLSLTNEKLFF. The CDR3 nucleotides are TGTGCCAGCAGCTTAGCAGGGACAGGGTTATCCTTAACTAATGAAAAACTGTTTTTT.

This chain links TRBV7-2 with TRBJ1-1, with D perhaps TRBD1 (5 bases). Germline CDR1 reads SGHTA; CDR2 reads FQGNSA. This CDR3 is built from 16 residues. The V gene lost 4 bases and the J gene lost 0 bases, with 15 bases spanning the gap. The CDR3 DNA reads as TGTGCCAGCAGCTGGGTTAGGGCAGGGATGAACACTGAAGCTTTCTTT. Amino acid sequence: CASSWVRAGMNTEAFF.

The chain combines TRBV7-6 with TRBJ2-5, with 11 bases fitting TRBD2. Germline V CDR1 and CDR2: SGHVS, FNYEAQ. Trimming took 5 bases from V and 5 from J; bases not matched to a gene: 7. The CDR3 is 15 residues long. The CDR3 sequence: CASSPTSGGRETQYF. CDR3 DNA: TGTGCCAGCAGCCCTACTAGCGGGGGAAGGGAGACCCAGTACTTC.

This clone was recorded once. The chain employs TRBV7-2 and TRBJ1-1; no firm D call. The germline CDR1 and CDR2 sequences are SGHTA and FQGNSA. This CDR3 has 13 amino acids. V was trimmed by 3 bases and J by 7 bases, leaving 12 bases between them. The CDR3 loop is CASSFTLGGEAFF. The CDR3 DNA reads TGTGCCAGCAGCTTTACCCTGGGAGGTGAAGCTTTCTTT.